The clone carrying this T cell receptor beta chain appeared a few times. The data derive from a study of early T cells in non-severe SARS-CoV-2 infection. In TCRdb, the 5' RACE reads were re-called with MiXCR into one record per CDR3 protein. The table records roughly 93,000 distinct CDR3 sequences, roughly 15% of them present only once. The CDR3 extends over 18 amino acids. The V gene end was trimmed by 2 bases and the J gene end by 2 bases; junction bases not matched to a gene: 9. In germline, CDR1 is MNHNS, CDR2 SASEGT. The rearrangement uses TRBV6-1 and TRBJ2-2, with 9 bases lining up with TRBD1. The receptor was derived from an adult who was a healthcare worker with PCR-confirmed SARS-CoV-2 infection or an uninfected control (not recorded which). Sequenced material: whole blood. The CDR3 DNA reads as TGTGCCAGCAGTGAATTCCTTATGGGACAGGGCAACACCGGGGAGCTGTTTTTT. It translates to CASSEFLMGQGNTGELFF.